The 15 T cell receptor beta chains presented below share a single source sample, sequenced in a study of T-cell reconstitution after alpha-beta-depleted transplantation in children. A library of TCRbeta sequences, prepared with unique molecular identifiers, was generated. TCRdb re-derived calls from the PCR reads in MiXCR, one entry per CDR3 protein. Of 600,000 to 800,000 distinct CDR3 sequences listed, approximately 14% are singletons. The source was PBMCs, collected before TCRalphabeta/CD19-depleted stem cell transplant. The source is a girl aged 2-10 years with congenital amegakaryocytic thrombocytopenia, due to receive a stem cell transplant.

The V gene is TRBV4-1, the J gene TRBJ2-1; possible D gene TRBD2, 6 bases. Germline V lookup: CDR1 MGHRA, CDR2 YSYEKL. Trimming left V 0 bases short and J 0 bases short, with 12 bases between. This CDR3 region has 17 residues. The CDR3 nucleotides read TGCGCCAGCAGCCAAGATGGCGGGATAAGCTCCTACAATGAGCAGTTCTTC. It specifies CASSQDGGISSYNEQFF.

The table lists this clonotype with many counts. This chain connects TRBV10-3 to TRBJ2-7, with D perhaps given as TRBD1 or TRBD2 (6 bases each). The V gene's germline CDR1 is ENHRY and CDR2 SYGVKD. Trimming took off 4 bases at V and 6 bases at J, with 10 bases between the two ends. The CDR3 has 12 residues. CDR3 in DNA: TGTGCCATCAGTGGTGGGGGGCCCGAGCAGTACTTC. Its protein is CAISGGGPEQYF.

This clonotype came up a few times. Here the CDR3 DNA reads TGCAGTGCTGCTATCAGGGAGGATGAGCAGTTCTTC. It codes for CSAAIREDEQFF. The V call is TRBV20-1, the J call TRBJ2-1, with TRBD2 as a possible D gene (6 bases). The V and J ends lost 5 bases and 8 bases respectively, with 13 bases between them. CDR3 length equals 12 residues. Germline lookup yields CDR1 DFQATT and CDR2 SNEGSKA (reference sequence).

This clonotype was found many times. This chain uses TRBV3-1 with TRBJ1-1, with D possibly matching TRBD1 (6 bases). Germline V gene sequence: CDR1 LGHDT, CDR2 YNNKEL (reference sequence). V lost 4 bases, J lost 10 bases, and 22 bases lay in between. The CDR3 consists of 15 residues. The DNA for the CDR3 is TGTGCCAGCAGCCTGACTCTACTCGGTGGGGGCGTAGCTTTCTTT. This translates into CASSLTLLGGGVAFF.

The chain couples TRBV10-3 to TRBJ2-5, with a possible D match to TRBD1 (6 bases). The CDR3 has 12 residues. The V and J ends lost 8 bases and 5 bases respectively, with 12 bases between them. The germline CDR1 and CDR2 sequences are ENHRY and SYGVKD. CDR3 sequence: CAIGAGVETQYF. The DNA for the CDR3 is TGTGCCATCGGTGCAGGGGTGGAGACCCAGTACTTC.

This clonotype has a count of ten or more. The chain links TRBV20-1 to TRBJ1-1; D unclear. Trimming cost V 0 bases and J 6 bases, with 17 bases left between them. Germline loops: CDR1 DFQATT, CDR2 SNEGSKA (reference sequence). The CDR3 contains 15 residues. CDR3 in DNA: TGCAGTGCTAGAGATCTCGTTGCGGGTACCCCTGAAGCTTTCTTT. Translation: CSARDLVAGTPEAFF.

This clonotype was counted only a few times. The gene calls are TRBV20-1 and TRBJ2-1, with D possibly TRBD1 on 6 matching bases. This CDR3 comprises 14 residues. CDR1 and CDR2 (germline): DFQATT, SNEGSKA (reference sequence). The germline V and J ends were trimmed by 3 bases and 7 bases, with 16 bases remaining between them. Written as DNA, the CDR3 is TGCAGTGCTAGTTCCGGGACAACGAGTAATGAGCAGTTCTTC. It yields the protein CSASSGTTSNEQFF.

This clonotype has at least ten counts. The rearrangement joins TRBV6-5 to TRBJ1-1, with D maybe TRBD1 (5 bases). Germline lookup yields CDR1 MNHEY and CDR2 SVGAGI. Trimming stripped 0 bases from V and 10 bases from J, with 12 bases between. The CDR3 extends over 13 amino acids. CDR3 residues: CASSYSFGTGAFF. The CDR3 nucleotides are TGTGCCAGCAGTTACTCTTTCGGGACGGGAGCTTTCTTT.

This sequence joins TRBV20-1 and TRBJ2-2; a weak D match, TRBD2 (5 bases). The CDR3 sequence is 17 residues long. Germline V gene lookup returns CDR1 DFQATT and CDR2 SNEGSKA (reference sequence). Trimming pared 0 bases from V and 8 bases from J, leaving 22 bases between. The CDR3 nucleotides are TGCAGTGCTAGAGACGGGTCGGGTCGCCTAGCTCAAGGGGAGCTGTTTTTT. Its translation is CSARDGSGRLAQGELFF.

The table lists this clonotype with many counts. The chain links TRBV28 to TRBJ1-5; tentatively, D is TRBD1 (5 bases). The germline V and J ends were trimmed by 5 bases and 1 base, with 21 bases remaining between them. The CDR3 runs 18 residues. Germline-derived CDR1 and CDR2 are MDHEN and SYDVKM. CDR3 sequence: CASSPLTGSKGSNQPQHF. Written as DNA, the CDR3 is TGTGCCAGCAGTCCACTCACTGGTTCCAAGGGGAGCAATCAGCCCCAGCATTTT.

This clonotype was seen ten or more times. The chain is built from TRBV4-1 and TRBJ2-7; D unclear. Germline CDR1 reads MGHRA; CDR2 reads YSYEKL. CDR3 length equals 16 residues. With 0 bases removed from V and 2 bases from J, the gap between germline ends came to 14 bases. The CDR3 region is CASSQEFGPLTYEQYF. The DNA of the CDR3 is TGCGCCAGCAGCCAAGAATTCGGGCCCTTGACCTACGAGCAGTACTTC.

For the CDR3, the DNA is TGTGCCAGCAGCCCCGATAGCACCTACGAGCAGTACTTC. This translates into CASSPDSTYEQYF. The rearrangement links TRBV7-9 to TRBJ2-7; D is ambiguous. The germline V gene has CDR1 SEHNR and CDR2 FQNEAQ (reference sequence). Trimming took 5 bases from V and 2 from J, leaving 10 bases between them. This CDR3 contains 13 residues.

This clonotype was seen more than once but under ten times. The chain combines TRBV20-1 with TRBJ2-7; D is ambiguous. V was clipped by 2 bases and J by 1 base, with 15 bases between them. The CDR3 loop spans 15 amino acids. In germline, CDR1 is DFQATT, CDR2 SNEGSKA (reference sequence). CDR3 bases: TGCAGTGCTAGACCAGGTGGAAGAGGATCCTACGAGCAGTACTTC. This codes for CSARPGGRGSYEQYF.

The chain employs TRBV20-1 and TRBJ2-7, with 8 bases that match TRBD2. The V segment lost 6 bases and the J segment 6 bases; nucleotides outside the gene matches: 10. The CDR3 totals 13 residues. The germline V gene encodes CDR1 DFQATT and CDR2 SNEGSKA (reference sequence). Here the CDR3 reads CSAERTSSGEQYF. In DNA, the CDR3 is TGCAGTGCGGAACGGACTAGCTCGGGCGAGCAGTACTTC.

Ten or more counts support this clonotype. The chain employs TRBV6-5 and TRBJ1-4, with 7 bases fitting TRBD1. The CDR3 totals 15 residues. Germline assignment: CDR1 MNHEY and CDR2 SVGAGI. J was trimmed by 0 bases and V by 8 bases; bases with no gene match: 6. The CDR3 DNA is TGTGCCAGCGAAACAGGGGTTGCAACTAATGAAAAACTGTTTTTT. Translation gives CASETGVATNEKLFF.